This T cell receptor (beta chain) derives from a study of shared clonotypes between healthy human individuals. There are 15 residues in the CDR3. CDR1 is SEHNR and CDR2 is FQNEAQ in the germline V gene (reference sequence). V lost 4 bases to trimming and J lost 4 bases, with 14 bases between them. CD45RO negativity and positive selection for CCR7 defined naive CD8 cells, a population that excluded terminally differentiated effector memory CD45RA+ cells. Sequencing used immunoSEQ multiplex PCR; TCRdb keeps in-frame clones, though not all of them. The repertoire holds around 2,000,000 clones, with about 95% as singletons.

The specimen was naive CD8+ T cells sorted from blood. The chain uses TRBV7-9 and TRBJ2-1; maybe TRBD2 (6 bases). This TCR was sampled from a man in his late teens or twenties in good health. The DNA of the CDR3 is TGTGCCAGCAGCTCAGGGACTGTTCAATACAATGAGCAGTTCTTC. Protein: CASSSGTVQYNEQFF. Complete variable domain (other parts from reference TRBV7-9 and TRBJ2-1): DTGVSQNPRHKITKRGQNVTFRCDPISEHNRLYWYRQTLGQGPEFLTYFQNEAQLEKSRLLSDRFSAERPKGSFSTLEIQRTEQGDSAMYLCASSSGTVQYNEQFFGPGTRLTVL.